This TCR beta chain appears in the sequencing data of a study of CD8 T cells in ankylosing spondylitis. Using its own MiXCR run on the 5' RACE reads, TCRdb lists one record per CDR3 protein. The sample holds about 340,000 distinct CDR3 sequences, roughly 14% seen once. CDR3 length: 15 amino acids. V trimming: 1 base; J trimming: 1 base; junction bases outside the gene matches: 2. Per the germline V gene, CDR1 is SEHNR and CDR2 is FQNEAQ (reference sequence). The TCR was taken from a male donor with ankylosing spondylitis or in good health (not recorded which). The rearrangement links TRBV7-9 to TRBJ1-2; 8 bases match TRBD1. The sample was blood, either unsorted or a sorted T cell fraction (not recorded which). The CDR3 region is CASSLVDRGNYGYTF. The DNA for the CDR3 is TGTGCCAGCAGCTTAGTAGACAGGGGTAACTATGGCTACACCTTC.